A selection of T cell receptor beta chains follows, all from one sample in a study of blood T cell repertoires in COVID-19. Sequencing used immunoSEQ multiplex PCR; TCRdb keeps in-frame clones, though not all of them. The profile shows around 280,000 clones, around 86% of them singletons. The source material was PBMCs or T cells enriched from blood (not recorded which). The receptors shown here come from a middle-aged woman who had recovered from COVID-19. CDR3s include the opening cysteine and the closing phenylalanine or tryptophan. D genes are given only for firm matches. Not all rows give a size; the values are once, few, many and, for expanded clones, a class.

J gene: TRBJ2-7
clone size: -
D gene: TRBD1
V gene: TRBV6-5
CDR3 DNA: TGTGCCAGCGGGACCGAGACAGGGGCATCCTACGAGCAGTACTTC
CDR3 protein: CASGTETGASYEQYF

J gene: TRBJ1-1
clone size: -
D gene: -
V gene: TRBV2
CDR3 DNA: TGTGCCAGCAGTACGGGACAGAACACTGAAGCTTTCTTT
CDR3 protein: CASSTGQNTEAFF

J gene: TRBJ1-1
clone size: -
D gene: TRBD1
V gene: TRBV11-2
CDR3 DNA: TGTGCCAGCGGGAACAGGGGCGCGTTGGGGACTGAAGCTTTCTTT
CDR3 protein: CASGNRGALGTEAFF

J gene: TRBJ1-2
clone size: -
D gene: -
V gene: TRBV5-1
CDR3 DNA: TGCGCCAGCAGCTTTGGACAACCCTCCTATGGCTACACCTTC
CDR3 protein: CASSFGQPSYGYTF

J gene: TRBJ2-5
clone size: -
D gene: -
V gene: TRBV5-1
CDR3 DNA: TGCGCCAGCAGCTTGGTCCCCCAGGGAAGTGAAGAGACCCAGTACTTC
CDR3 protein: CASSLVPQGSEETQYF

J gene: TRBJ1-2
clone size: -
D gene: -
V gene: TRBV30
CDR3 DNA: TGTGCCTGGACCGAGGGAAGTTATGGCTACACCTTC
CDR3 protein: CAWTEGSYGYTF

J gene: TRBJ1-1
clone size: -
D gene: TRBD1
V gene: TRBV9
CDR3 DNA: TGTGCCAGCAGCGCAGGACAGGGGGGTGGGATGGCTTTCTTT
CDR3 protein: CASSAGQGGGMAFF

J gene: TRBJ2-1
clone size: once
D gene: -
V gene: TRBV20-1
CDR3 DNA: TGCAGTGCTAGTAAGGTTTCGGCCCAGCGCCTTTACAATGAGCAGTTCTTC
CDR3 protein: CSASKVSAQRLYNEQFF

J gene: TRBJ1-5
clone size: -
D gene: -
V gene: TRBV30
CDR3 DNA: TGTGCCTGGAGTCCGCAGGGAAATCAGCCCCAGCATTTT
CDR3 protein: CAWSPQGNQPQHF

J gene: TRBJ2-1
clone size: -
D gene: -
V gene: TRBV11-2
CDR3 DNA: TGTGCCAGCAGCCTAAGCGGGTCCTACAATGAGCAGTTCTTC
CDR3 protein: CASSLSGSYNEQFF

J gene: TRBJ2-3
clone size: -
D gene: TRBD2
V gene: TRBV5-1
CDR3 DNA: TGCGCCAGCAGCCATAGCTCCGGACTAGCGGGGGGCACAGATACGCAGTATTTT
CDR3 protein: CASSHSSGLAGGTDTQYF

J gene: TRBJ1-1
clone size: -
D gene: -
V gene: TRBV9
CDR3 DNA: TGTGCCAGCAGCGTGGCCACAGGGACTGAAGCTTTCTTT
CDR3 protein: CASSVATGTEAFF

J gene: TRBJ1-2
clone size: -
D gene: TRBD1
V gene: TRBV19
CDR3 DNA: TGTGCCAGTAGTATGGACAGGGGGCGCGGCTACACCTTC
CDR3 protein: CASSMDRGRGYTF

J gene: TRBJ1-5
clone size: -
D gene: -
V gene: TRBV6-2/TRBV6-3
CDR3 DNA: TGTGCCAGCAGTTTACAGGGCAATCAGCCCCAGCATTTT
CDR3 protein: CASSLQGNQPQHF

J gene: TRBJ2-2
clone size: -
D gene: TRBD2
V gene: TRBV7-9
CDR3 DNA: TGTGCCAGCAGCTTGGGGCCGGGACTAGCGAGACAAAACACCGGGGAGCTGTTTTTT
CDR3 protein: CASSLGPGLARQNTGELFF

J gene: TRBJ1-1
clone size: -
D gene: -
V gene: TRBV3-1/TRBV3-2
CDR3 DNA: TGTGCCAGCAGCCGCGCCGGAGGCACTGAAGCTTTCTTT
CDR3 protein: CASSRAGGTEAFF

J gene: TRBJ1-4
clone size: once
D gene: TRBD1
V gene: TRBV15
CDR3 DNA: TGTGCCACCAGCAGAGATGGGACAGGGGGACTTTTT
CDR3 protein: CATSRDGTGGLF

J gene: TRBJ2-2
clone size: -
D gene: TRBD2
V gene: TRBV4-1
CDR3 DNA: TGCGCCAGCAGCCAAGATCGAAGACTAGCGAAATCCCCCGGGGAGCTGTTTTTT
CDR3 protein: CASSQDRRLAKSPGELFF

J gene: TRBJ2-7
clone size: -
D gene: -
V gene: TRBV11-2
CDR3 DNA: TGTGCCAGCAGCTTATCTGCAGGAGGCTACGAGCAGTACTTC
CDR3 protein: CASSLSAGGYEQYF

J gene: TRBJ1-6
clone size: -
D gene: -
V gene: TRBV27
CDR3 DNA: TGTGCCAGCAGTTTAGCTCGGAGGGCAGCTCATTCACCCCTCCACTTT
CDR3 protein: CASSLARRAAHSPLHF

J gene: TRBJ2-7
clone size: once
D gene: TRBD1
V gene: TRBV25-1
CDR3 DNA: TGTGCCAGCAGTGACAGGGGGCGTGGAGACGAGCAGTACTTC
CDR3 protein: CASSDRGRGDEQYF

J gene: TRBJ2-1
clone size: -
D gene: -
V gene: TRBV18
CDR3 DNA: TGTGCCAGCTCCCAAGGGGCAGGGTTATTTAGAAGTGAGCAGTTCTTC
CDR3 protein: CASSQGAGLFRSEQFF

J gene: TRBJ2-7
clone size: many
D gene: -
V gene: TRBV21-1
CDR3 DNA: TGTGCCAGCACGGGACAGGGGATCGCGGGGAGCTACGAGCAGTACTTC
CDR3 protein: CASTGQGIAGSYEQYF

J gene: TRBJ1-2
clone size: -
D gene: -
V gene: TRBV2
CDR3 DNA: TGTGCCAGCACTAGCCGACAGGAGACCTATGGCTATGGCTACACCTTC
CDR3 protein: CASTSRQETYGYGYTF

J gene: TRBJ2-1
clone size: -
D gene: TRBD2
V gene: TRBV7-2
CDR3 DNA: TGTGCCAGCAGCCCGCGGACTAGCGGCAATGAGCAGTTCTTC
CDR3 protein: CASSPRTSGNEQFF

J gene: TRBJ1-5
clone size: -
D gene: -
V gene: TRBV2
CDR3 DNA: TGTGCCAGCAGACTCGACGCGGGGGGGCCCAATAGCAATCAGCCCCAGCATTTT
CDR3 protein: CASRLDAGGPNSNQPQHF

J gene: TRBJ2-7
clone size: -
D gene: TRBD2
V gene: TRBV19
CDR3 DNA: TGTGCCAGTAGTATACTAGCGGGAGAACAGCAGTACTTC
CDR3 protein: CASSILAGEQQYF

J gene: TRBJ2-1
clone size: -
D gene: TRBD2
V gene: TRBV7-6
CDR3 DNA: TGTGCCAGCAGCCCTAGCGGGGGGGCCACCTACAATGAGCAGTTCTTC
CDR3 protein: CASSPSGGATYNEQFF

J gene: TRBJ2-3
clone size: -
D gene: -
V gene: TRBV6-5
CDR3 DNA: TGTGCCAGCAGTTACTCGAATCGGGGTGTGACAGATACGCAGTATTTT
CDR3 protein: CASSYSNRGVTDTQYF

J gene: TRBJ1-1
clone size: -
D gene: -
V gene: TRBV15
CDR3 DNA: TGTGCCACCAGCAGAGATTACGGGGGAGGGACTGAAGCTTTCTTT
CDR3 protein: CATSRDYGGGTEAFF

J gene: TRBJ1-1
clone size: once
D gene: TRBD1
V gene: TRBV4-1
CDR3 DNA: TGCGCCAGCAGCCAAGGTGACAGGGATGGGGCTGAAGCTTTCTTT
CDR3 protein: CASSQGDRDGAEAFF

J gene: TRBJ2-3
clone size: -
D gene: -
V gene: TRBV24-1
CDR3 DNA: TGTGCCACCAGTGATCCCTGGGGACTTCGTGCAGATACGCAGTATTTT
CDR3 protein: CATSDPWGLRADTQYF

J gene: TRBJ2-7
clone size: -
D gene: -
V gene: TRBV15
CDR3 DNA: TGTGCCACCAGCAGTGGTGACTCCGGGGTTACCTCCTACGAGCAGTACTTC
CDR3 protein: CATSSGDSGVTSYEQYF

J gene: TRBJ1-3
clone size: -
D gene: TRBD1
V gene: TRBV9
CDR3 DNA: TGTGCCAGCAGCCCTCACATGGACAGGGCTCGTGACACCATATATTTT
CDR3 protein: CASSPHMDRARDTIYF

J gene: TRBJ2-1
clone size: -
D gene: TRBD2
V gene: TRBV14
CDR3 DNA: TGTGCCAGCAGCCCTAACCCGACTAGCGGGAGGTCCTACAATGAGCAGTTCTTC
CDR3 protein: CASSPNPTSGRSYNEQFF

J gene: TRBJ2-2
clone size: -
D gene: -
V gene: TRBV7-8
CDR3 DNA: TGTGCCAGCAGCTTAGACCAGGGAAGGGCCGGGGAGCTGTTTTTT
CDR3 protein: CASSLDQGRAGELFF

J gene: TRBJ2-5
clone size: -
D gene: -
V gene: TRBV7-8
CDR3 DNA: TGTGCCAGCAGCTTACAGGGGGAGACCCAGTACTTC
CDR3 protein: CASSLQGETQYF

J gene: TRBJ2-7
clone size: -
D gene: TRBD2
V gene: TRBV2
CDR3 DNA: TGTGCCAGCCTAGCGGGAGGGTATATGCACGAGCAGTACTTC
CDR3 protein: CASLAGGYMHEQYF

J gene: TRBJ1-2
clone size: -
D gene: TRBD1
V gene: TRBV27
CDR3 DNA: TGTGCCAGCAGTCTCAAACCGACAGGGGGCTATGGCTACACCTTC
CDR3 protein: CASSLKPTGGYGYTF

J gene: TRBJ1-1
clone size: -
D gene: -
V gene: TRBV18
CDR3 DNA: TGTGCCAGCTCACCCCCTGTTGTTGGGGGCAACACTGAAGCTTTCTTT
CDR3 protein: CASSPPVVGGNTEAFF

J gene: TRBJ1-2
clone size: -
D gene: TRBD1
V gene: TRBV19
CDR3 DNA: TGTGCCAGTAGTGTTTCGGACAGGGCGATAGCTGGCTACACCTTC
CDR3 protein: CASSVSDRAIAGYTF

J gene: TRBJ1-2
clone size: -
D gene: -
V gene: TRBV7-9
CDR3 DNA: TGTGCCAGCAGCCCGCGGTTTATAAGGGGGAAGGTTCGGGGCTACACCTTC
CDR3 protein: CASSPRFIRGKVRGYTF

J gene: TRBJ2-2
clone size: -
D gene: TRBD2
V gene: TRBV7-7
CDR3 DNA: TGTGCTAGCAGCTTAGCAGCGGGAGCCACCGGGGAGCTGTTTTTT
CDR3 protein: CASSLAAGATGELFF

J gene: TRBJ1-1
clone size: -
D gene: -
V gene: TRBV4-2
CDR3 DNA: TGTGCCAGCAGCCAAGGTAGCAGGGGAGACACTGAAGCTTTCTTT
CDR3 protein: CASSQGSRGDTEAFF

J gene: TRBJ1-1
clone size: -
D gene: TRBD1
V gene: TRBV5-4
CDR3 DNA: TGTGCCAGCAGCCAAAGAGAGGGGGCTAATGAAGCTTTCTTT
CDR3 protein: CASSQREGANEAFF

J gene: TRBJ2-7
clone size: -
D gene: TRBD1
V gene: TRBV29-1
CDR3 DNA: TGCAGCGTAACGGGACAGGGGTTGGACGAGCAGTACTTC
CDR3 protein: CSVTGQGLDEQYF

J gene: TRBJ2-1
clone size: -
D gene: TRBD1
V gene: TRBV19
CDR3 DNA: TGTGCCAGTAGTACCTCCGGGACAGGCTCCTACAATGAGCAGTTCTTC
CDR3 protein: CASSTSGTGSYNEQFF

J gene: TRBJ2-7
clone size: -
D gene: TRBD1
V gene: TRBV5-6
CDR3 DNA: TGTGCCAGCAGCGCTTACGGGACAGTAGGTGTGGAGCAGTACTTC
CDR3 protein: CASSAYGTVGVEQYF

J gene: TRBJ2-7
clone size: -
D gene: TRBD2
V gene: TRBV5-4
CDR3 DNA: TGTGCCAGCAGCCCCTGGACTAGCGTTTCCTACGAGCAGTACTTC
CDR3 protein: CASSPWTSVSYEQYF

J gene: TRBJ2-1
clone size: few
D gene: -
V gene: TRBV7-6
CDR3 DNA: TGTGCCAGCAGCTTATCCAGGGGCTCCTACAATGAGCAGTTCTTC
CDR3 protein: CASSLSRGSYNEQFF